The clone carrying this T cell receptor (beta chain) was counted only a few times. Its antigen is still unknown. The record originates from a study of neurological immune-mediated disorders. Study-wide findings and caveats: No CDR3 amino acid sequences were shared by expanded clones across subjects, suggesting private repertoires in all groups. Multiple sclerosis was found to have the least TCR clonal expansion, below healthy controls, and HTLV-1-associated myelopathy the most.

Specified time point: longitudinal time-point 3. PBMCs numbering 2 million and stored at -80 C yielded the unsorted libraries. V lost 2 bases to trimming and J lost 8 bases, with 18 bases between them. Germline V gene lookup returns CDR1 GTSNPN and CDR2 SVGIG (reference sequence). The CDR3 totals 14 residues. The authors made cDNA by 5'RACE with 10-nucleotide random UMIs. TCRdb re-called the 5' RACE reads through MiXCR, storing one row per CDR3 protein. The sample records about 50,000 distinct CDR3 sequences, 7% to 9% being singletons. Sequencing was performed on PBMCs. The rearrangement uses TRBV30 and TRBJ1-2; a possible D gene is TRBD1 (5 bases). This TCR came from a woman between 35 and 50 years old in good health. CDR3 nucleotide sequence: TGTGCCTGGAGTCATCCTTGGGGGTCCGGCGGCTACACCTTC. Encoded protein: CAWSHPWGSGGYTF.